This TCR beta chain was identified in a study of T cell repertoires in cytomegalovirus infection. For the study at large: Recently identified HLA-C-restricted CMV epitopes were used, and well-studied HLA-B-restricted CMV epitopes were used as well. Indications came from public TCR beta signatures; they pointed to CMV infection and to a matching HLA type. Broader study findings: Using cumulative public TCR beta family frequency, the authors identified those who carried CMV together with the relevant HLA. What dominated the ex vivo response were HLA-C-restricted CMV-specific TCR beta clonotypes.

With respect to this clonotype: What it binds is not known.

The CDR3 length is 16 residues. The trim removed 4 bases at V and 3 bases at J, leaving 10 bases unmatched. CDR1 and CDR2 from the germline V gene are MDHEN and SYDVKM. Via MiXCR, TCRdb re-called the reads, giving one row per CDR3 protein. There are 340,000 or so distinct CDR3 sequences in the sample; 20% to 30% occur only once, and about 14% lies in the top ten. This clonotype was obtained from a human donor in good health (CMV status not recorded). Some clones in this sample may be carry-over from other donors' samples. The chain links TRBV28 to TRBJ2-3; TRBD1 matches at 7 bases. The sample was cultured PBMCs, taken from culture after CMV antigen stimulation. CDR3 sequence (DNA): TGTGCCAGCAGTTCCCCATCGAAGGGGGCTACAGATACGCAGTATTTT. Its translation is CASSSPSKGATDTQYF.